This TCR beta chain was documented in a study of blood T cell repertoires in COVID-19 (dated by TCRdb to about 2020). With regard to the full study: Collaborator samples came from the United States, Italy and Spain and covered acute and convalescent phases of COVID-19. The material from the prospective study consisted of cDNA or gDNA derived from T cells, B-cell-depleted T cells, or PBMCs. Where HLA class I and class II types were available, the types were taken from metadata supplied by the sample provider, not from assay-based typing. The samples were drawn from two sources: the first 160 participants of the ongoing ImmuneRACE study, and 1,000 to 1,500 subjects contributed by 6 global collaborators. The dataset comprised deeply sampled blood TCRbeta repertoires from subjects exposed to, actively infected with, or recovered from COVID-19. The sample metadata nearly always contained a de-identified subject ID, COVID-19 status, age in years and sex. The repertoires were released in a freely available public database meant as a resource for research on the immune response to SARS-CoV-2. General conclusions and limits of the study: Clinical and demographic metadata were provided uncurated, with the amount varying by source and participant.

Whole blood was collected in K2EDTA tubes by collaborating institutions according to the institutions' own protocols. For TCRbeta analysis, collaborators shipped samples as frozen whole blood, isolated PBMCs, or DNA extracted from either of those sample types. TCRbeta CDR3 regions were amplified from genomic DNA by means of the immunoSEQ Assay, a bias-controlled multiplex PCR. The authors' pipeline ran thus. Within the assay, amplification of reference gene primers was used to estimate how many nucleated cells each sample contained. To quantify the absolute abundance of each unique TCRbeta CDR3 rearrangement, sequence reads were collapsed and filtered. Productive Simpson clonality was computed per sample as the square root of Simpson's diversity index over productive rearrangements. TCRdb took this table from immuneACCESS and kept in-frame rearrangements with V and J called. Such tables lack part of the clones; where checked against another copy, unresolved V genes explain under half of the gap, and the rest is unexplained. That table supplies the V and J calls and clone size; D and trimming were determined from the DNA. In this sample the table shows tens of thousands of clones, 88% of which occur a single time. The top ten constitute roughly 1.2% of the sample.

With respect to this clone: The antigen it binds to is not known. No much larger clone is present one base from it, and per-base qualities are unavailable.

Taken from cysteine to phenylalanine, the CDR3 has 11 residues. Only the CDR3 DNA is retained, 33 bases long and in frame from the first base. V gives up 3 bases and J gives up 9 bases, and the segment between their germline ends measures 5 bases. Specimen: peripheral blood. Recombination connected TRBV12-3 or TRBV12-4 to TRBJ2-2; too little of a D gene remains to name it. The source of this sequence is a woman aged 60 to 75 with acute or convalescent COVID-19. CDR3 reads: CASSLRRELFF. The DNA reads as follows: TGTGCCAGCAGTTTGCGCCGGGAGCTGTTTTTT.